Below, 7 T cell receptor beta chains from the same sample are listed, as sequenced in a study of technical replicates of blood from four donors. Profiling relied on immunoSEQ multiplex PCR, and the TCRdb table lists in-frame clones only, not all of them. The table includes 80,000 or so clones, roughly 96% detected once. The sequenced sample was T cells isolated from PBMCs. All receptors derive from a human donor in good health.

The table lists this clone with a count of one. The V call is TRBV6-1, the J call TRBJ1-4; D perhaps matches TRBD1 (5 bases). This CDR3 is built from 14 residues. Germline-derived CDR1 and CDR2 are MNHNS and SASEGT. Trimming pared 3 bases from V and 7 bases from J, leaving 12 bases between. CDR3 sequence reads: CASSDRALGEKLFF. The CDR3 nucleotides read TGTGCCAGCAGTGACAGGGCGCTCGGTGAAAAACTGTTTTTT.

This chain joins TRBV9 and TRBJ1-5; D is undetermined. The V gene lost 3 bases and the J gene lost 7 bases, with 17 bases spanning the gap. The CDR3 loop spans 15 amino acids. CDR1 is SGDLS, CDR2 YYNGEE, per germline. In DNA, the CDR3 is TGTGCCAGCAGCGCTTCTGAGTCTCTGGGCCAGCCCCAGCATTTT. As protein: CASSASESLGQPQHF.

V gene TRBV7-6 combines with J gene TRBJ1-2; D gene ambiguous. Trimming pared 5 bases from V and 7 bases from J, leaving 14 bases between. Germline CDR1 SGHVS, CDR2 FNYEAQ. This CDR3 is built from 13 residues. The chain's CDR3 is CASSLYRSGGYTF. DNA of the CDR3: TGTGCCAGCAGCCTTTATCGATCGGGTGGCTACACCTTC.

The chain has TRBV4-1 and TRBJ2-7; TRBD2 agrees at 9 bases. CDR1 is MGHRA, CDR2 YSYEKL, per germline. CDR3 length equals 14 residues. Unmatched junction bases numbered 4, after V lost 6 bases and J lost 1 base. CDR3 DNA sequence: TGCGCCAGCAGTGATCTAGCGGGGTCCTACGAGCAGTACTTC. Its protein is CASSDLAGSYEQYF.

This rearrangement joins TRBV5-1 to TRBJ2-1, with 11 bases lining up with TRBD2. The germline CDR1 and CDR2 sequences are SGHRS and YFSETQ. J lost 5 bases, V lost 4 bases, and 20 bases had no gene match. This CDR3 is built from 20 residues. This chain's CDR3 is CASSPPTGLAGGNANNEQFF. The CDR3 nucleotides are TGCGCCAGCAGCCCCCCCACGGGGCTAGCGGGAGGTAATGCGAACAATGAGCAGTTCTTC.

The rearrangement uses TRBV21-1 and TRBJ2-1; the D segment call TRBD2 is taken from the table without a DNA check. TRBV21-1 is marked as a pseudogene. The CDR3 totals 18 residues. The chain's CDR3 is CASSPRTSGWSSYNEQFF. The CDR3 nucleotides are TGTGCCAGCAGCCCCCGGACTAGCGGGTGGAGCTCCTACAATGAGCAGTTCTTC.

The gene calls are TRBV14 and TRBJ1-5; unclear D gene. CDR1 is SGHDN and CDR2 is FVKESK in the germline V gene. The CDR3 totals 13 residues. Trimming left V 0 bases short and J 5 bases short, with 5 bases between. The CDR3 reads CASSQDADQPQHF. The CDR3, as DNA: TGTGCCAGCAGCCAAGACGCGGATCAGCCCCAGCATTTT. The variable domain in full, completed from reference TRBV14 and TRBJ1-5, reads EAGVTQFPSHSVIEKGQTVTLRCDPISGHDNLYWYRRVMGKEIKFLLHFVKESKQDESGMPNNRFLAERTGGTYSTLKVQPAELEDSGVYFCASSQDADQPQHFGDGTRLSIL.